This TCR beta chain emerged from a study of Graves' ophthalmopathy and Graves' hyperthyroidism. Researchers took RNA transcripts and amplified TCR beta CDR3 regions from them. HTBI primers primed a first-round RT-PCR, and a second-round multiplex PCR followed. TCRdb reanalysed the multiplex PCR reads using MiXCR and keeps one entry per CDR3 protein. The repertoire holds 600,000 to 700,000 distinct CDR3 sequences, with approximately 39% as singletons. Of note for this clonotype: Its target is not known.

The study, taken as a whole, reports: Detected in blood as well were most expanded thyroid clonotypes with frequency above 0.001. The model predicted ophthalmopathy progression with about 69% sensitivity and less than 80% specificity.

Trimming removed 0 bases from V and 1 base from J, with 15 bases in between. Per the germline V gene, CDR1 is SEHNR and CDR2 is FQNEAQ (reference sequence). The CDR3 sequence is 17 residues long. This sequence joins TRBV7-9 and TRBJ2-5; D gene unclear. The clonotype was recovered from an adult man with Graves' ophthalmopathy. Sequenced: peripheral blood. The CDR3 DNA follows: TGTGCCAGCAGCTTAGCGAAGTTGGTGAGGAGCCAAGAGACCCAGTACTTC. Its translation: CASSLAKLVRSQETQYF. Filled out from reference TRBV7-9 and TRBJ2-5, the complete variable domain reads DTGVSQNPRHKITKRGQNVTFRCDPISEHNRLYWYRQTLGQGPEFLTYFQNEAQLEKSRLLSDRFSAERPKGSFSTLEIQRTEQGDSAMYLCASSLAKLVRSQETQYFGPGTRLLVL.